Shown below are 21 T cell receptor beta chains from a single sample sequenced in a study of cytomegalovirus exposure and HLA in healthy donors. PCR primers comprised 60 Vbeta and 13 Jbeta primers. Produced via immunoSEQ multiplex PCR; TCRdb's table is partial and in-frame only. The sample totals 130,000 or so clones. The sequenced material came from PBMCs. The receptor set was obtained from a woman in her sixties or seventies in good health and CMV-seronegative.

DNA for the CDR3: TGCGCCAGCAGCTCTGGCTCCGACAGAGAGACCCAGTACTTC. Translated: CASSSGSDRETQYF. V and J are TRBV5-1 and TRBJ2-5; perhaps TRBD1 as D (5 bases). CDR1 and CDR2 (germline): SGHRS, YFSETQ. Between the trimmed V and J ends, which lost 3 bases and 4 bases, there was a span of 13 bases. The CDR3 is 14 amino acids.

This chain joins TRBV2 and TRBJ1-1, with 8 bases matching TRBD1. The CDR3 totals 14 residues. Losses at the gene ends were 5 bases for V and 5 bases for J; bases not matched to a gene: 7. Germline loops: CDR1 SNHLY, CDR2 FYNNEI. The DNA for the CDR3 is TGTGCCAGCAGTAGAACAGACAGGGGAACTGAAGCTTTCTTT. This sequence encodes CASSRTDRGTEAFF.

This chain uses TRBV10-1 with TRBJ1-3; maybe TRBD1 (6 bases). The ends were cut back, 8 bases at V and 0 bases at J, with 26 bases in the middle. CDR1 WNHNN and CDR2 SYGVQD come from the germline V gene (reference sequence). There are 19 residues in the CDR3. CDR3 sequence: CASPQVPGGQMSSGNTIYF. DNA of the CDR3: TGCGCCAGCCCTCAAGTACCTGGGGGACAAATGAGCTCTGGAAACACCATATATTTT.

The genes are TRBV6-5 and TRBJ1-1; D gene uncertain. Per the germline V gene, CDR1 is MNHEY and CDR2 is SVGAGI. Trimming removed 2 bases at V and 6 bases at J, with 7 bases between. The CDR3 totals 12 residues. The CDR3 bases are TGTGCCAGCAGTTACGTGGGCTCTGAAGCTTTCTTT. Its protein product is CASSYVGSEAFF.

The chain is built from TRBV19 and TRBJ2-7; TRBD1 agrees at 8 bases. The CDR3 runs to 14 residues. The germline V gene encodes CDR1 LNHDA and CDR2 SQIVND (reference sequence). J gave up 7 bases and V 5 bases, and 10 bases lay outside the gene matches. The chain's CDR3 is CASSQGASSGEQYF. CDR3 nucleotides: TGTGCCAGTAGTCAGGGGGCTTCCTCGGGGGAGCAGTACTTC.

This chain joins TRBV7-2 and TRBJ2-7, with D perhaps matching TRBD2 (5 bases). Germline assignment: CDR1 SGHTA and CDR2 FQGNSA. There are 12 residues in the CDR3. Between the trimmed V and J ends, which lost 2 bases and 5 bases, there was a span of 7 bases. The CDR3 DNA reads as TGTGCCAGCAGCTTATACGGGGACGAGCAGTACTTC. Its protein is CASSLYGDEQYF.

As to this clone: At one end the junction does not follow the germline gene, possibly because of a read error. CDR3 loop: CASSLGTYREQYF. The CDR3 DNA is TGTGCTAGCAGCTTAGGTACATATCGCGAGCAGTACTTC. This chain uses TRBV7-7 with TRBJ2-7; no firm D call. CDR3 length: 13 amino acids. Germline lookup yields CDR1 SSHAT and CDR2 FNYEAQ (reference sequence).

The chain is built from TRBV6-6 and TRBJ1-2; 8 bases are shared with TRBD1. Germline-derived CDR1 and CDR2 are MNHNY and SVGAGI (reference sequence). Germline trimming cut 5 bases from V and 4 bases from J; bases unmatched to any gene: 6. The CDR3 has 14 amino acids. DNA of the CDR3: TGTGCCAGCAGTCAAGGACAGGGCGGCTATGGCTACACCTTC. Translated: CASSQGQGGYGYTF.

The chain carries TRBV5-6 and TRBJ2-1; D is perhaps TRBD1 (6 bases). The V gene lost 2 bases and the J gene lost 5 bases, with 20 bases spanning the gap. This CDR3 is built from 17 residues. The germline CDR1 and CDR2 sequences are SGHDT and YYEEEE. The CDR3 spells CASSFLSSRGSDNEQFF. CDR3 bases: TGTGCCAGCAGCTTCCTGAGTTCTAGGGGGTCCGACAATGAGCAGTTCTTC.

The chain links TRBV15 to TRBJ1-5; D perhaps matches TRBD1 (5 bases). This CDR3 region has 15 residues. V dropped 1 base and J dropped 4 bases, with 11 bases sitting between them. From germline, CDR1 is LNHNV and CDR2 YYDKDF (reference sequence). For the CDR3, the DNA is TGTGCCACCAGCAGAGCGCGGGGCAATAATCAGCCCCAGCATTTT. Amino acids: CATSRARGNNQPQHF.

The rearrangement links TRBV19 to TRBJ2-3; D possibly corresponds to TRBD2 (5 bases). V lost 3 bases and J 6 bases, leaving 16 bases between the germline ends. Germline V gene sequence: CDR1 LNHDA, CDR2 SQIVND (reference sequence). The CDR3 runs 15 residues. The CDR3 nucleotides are TGTGCCAGTAGTATGCAAGGGCCTACGGGGGATACGCAGTATTTT. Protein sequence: CASSMQGPTGDTQYF.

CDR3 sequence: CASSGTGVSEAFF. CDR3 nucleotide sequence: TGTGCCAGTTCCGGGACAGGGGTTTCTGAAGCTTTCTTT. The genes are TRBV2 and TRBJ1-1; TRBD1 matches 10 bases. Germline CDR1 is SNHLY and CDR2 is FYNNEI. The V segment lost 9 bases and the J segment 6 bases; nucleotides outside the gene matches: 7. The CDR3 consists of 13 residues. The variable domain in full, with the rest retrieved from reference TRBV2 and TRBJ1-1, is EPEVTQTPSHQVTQMGQEVILRCVPISNHLYFYWYRQILGQKVEFLVSFYNNEISEKSEIFDDQFSVERPDGSNFTLKIRSTKLEDSAMYFCASSGTGVSEAFFGQGTRLTVV.

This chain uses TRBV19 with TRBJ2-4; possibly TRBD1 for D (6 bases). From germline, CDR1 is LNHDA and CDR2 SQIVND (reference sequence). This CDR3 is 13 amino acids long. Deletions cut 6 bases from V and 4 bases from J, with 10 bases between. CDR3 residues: CASSPGQKNIQYF. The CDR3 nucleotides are TGTGCCAGTAGCCCGGGACAAAAAAACATTCAGTACTTC.

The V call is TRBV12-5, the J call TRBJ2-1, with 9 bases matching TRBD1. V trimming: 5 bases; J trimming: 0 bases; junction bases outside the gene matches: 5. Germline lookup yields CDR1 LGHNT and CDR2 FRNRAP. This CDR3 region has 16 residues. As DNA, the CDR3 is TGTGCTAGTGGTCTCGAGACAGGGGGCTCCTACAATGAGCAGTTCTTC. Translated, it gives CASGLETGGSYNEQFF.

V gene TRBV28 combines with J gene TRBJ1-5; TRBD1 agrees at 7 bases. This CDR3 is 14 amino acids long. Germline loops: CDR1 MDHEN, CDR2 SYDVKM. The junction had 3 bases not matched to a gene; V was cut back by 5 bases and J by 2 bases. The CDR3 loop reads CASSRDSRNQPQHF. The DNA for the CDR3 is TGTGCCAGCAGTAGGGACAGTCGCAATCAGCCCCAGCATTTT.

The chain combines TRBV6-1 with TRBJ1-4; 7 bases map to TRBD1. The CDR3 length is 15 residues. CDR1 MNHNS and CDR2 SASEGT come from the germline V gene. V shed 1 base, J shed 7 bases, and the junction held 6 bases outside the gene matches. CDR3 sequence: CASSEDPQGSEKLFF. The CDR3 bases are TGTGCCAGCAGTGAAGACCCACAGGGGAGTGAAAAACTGTTTTTT.

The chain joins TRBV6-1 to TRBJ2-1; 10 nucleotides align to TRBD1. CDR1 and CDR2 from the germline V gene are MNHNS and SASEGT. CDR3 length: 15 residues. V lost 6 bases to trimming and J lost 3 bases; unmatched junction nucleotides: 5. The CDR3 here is CASRLGQGVYNEQFF. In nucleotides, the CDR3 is TGTGCCAGCAGACTAGGACAGGGGGTCTACAATGAGCAGTTCTTC.

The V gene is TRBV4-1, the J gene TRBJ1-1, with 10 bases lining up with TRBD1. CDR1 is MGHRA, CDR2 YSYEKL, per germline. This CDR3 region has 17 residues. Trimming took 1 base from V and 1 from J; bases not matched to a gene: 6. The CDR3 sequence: CASSQVDRGRRNTEAFF. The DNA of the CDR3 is TGCGCCAGCAGCCAAGTCGACAGGGGGCGCAGGAACACTGAAGCTTTCTTT.

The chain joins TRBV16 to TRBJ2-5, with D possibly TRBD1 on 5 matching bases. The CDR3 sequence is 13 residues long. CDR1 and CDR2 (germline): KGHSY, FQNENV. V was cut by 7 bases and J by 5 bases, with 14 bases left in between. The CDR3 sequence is CASKETGSETQYF. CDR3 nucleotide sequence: TGTGCCAGCAAAGAAACAGGATCGGAGACCCAGTACTTC.

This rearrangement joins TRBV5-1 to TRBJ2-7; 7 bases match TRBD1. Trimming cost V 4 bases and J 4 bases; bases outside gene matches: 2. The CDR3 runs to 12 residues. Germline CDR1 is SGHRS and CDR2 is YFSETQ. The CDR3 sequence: CASSEDRYEQYF. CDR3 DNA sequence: TGCGCCAGCAGCGAGGACAGGTACGAGCAGTACTTC.

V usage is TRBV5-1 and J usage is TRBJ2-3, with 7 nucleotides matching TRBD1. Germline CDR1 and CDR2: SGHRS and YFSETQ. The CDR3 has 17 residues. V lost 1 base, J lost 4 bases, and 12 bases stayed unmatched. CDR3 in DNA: TGCGCCAGCAGCTTGTCGGCAGGGGGTAGCATCGCAGATACGCAGTATTTT. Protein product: CASSLSAGGSIADTQYF.